This T cell receptor beta chain was retrieved from a study of blood T cell repertoires in COVID-19 (dated by TCRdb to the early 2020s). Background for the entire study: Samples from collaborators originated in the United States, Italy and Spain and spanned both the acute and convalescent phases of COVID-19. The material from the prospective study consisted of cDNA or gDNA derived from T cells, B-cell-depleted T cells, or PBMCs. Subjects who had been exposed to COVID-19, were actively infected with it, or had recovered from it provided the deeply sampled blood TCRbeta repertoires that made up the dataset. The repertoires were made available in a free public database intended to serve as a resource for research on the immune response to SARS-CoV-2. Samples were obtained from the ongoing ImmuneRACE study (first 160 participants) and from about 1,300 subjects provided by 6 global collaborators. The sample metadata nearly always contained a de-identified subject ID, COVID-19 status, age in years and sex. HLA class I and class II types, where available, came from metadata supplied by the sample provider rather than from assay-based typing.

As to this clone: The specificity of this receptor is unknown. No much larger clonotype is one base removed from it; base qualities were not supplied.

Whole blood was collected in K2EDTA tubes by collaborating institutions according to the institutions' own protocols. For TCRbeta analysis, collaborators shipped samples as frozen whole blood, isolated PBMCs, or DNA extracted from either of those sample types. From a lookup of the germline V gene, CDR1 and CDR2 are MNHEY and SVGEGT. The CDR3 starts with the cysteine, ends with the phenylalanine, and has 14 residues. CDR3 DNA only is kept here, 42 bases in frame from base 1. V is reduced by 3 bases and J by 3 bases, leaving a spacing of 9 bases between them. Overall study results and their limits: Clinical and demographic metadata were provided uncurated, with the amount varying by source and participant.

TCRbeta CDR3 regions were amplified from genomic DNA by means of the immunoSEQ Assay, a bias-controlled multiplex PCR. Under the source paper's analysis protocol: Within the assay, amplification of reference gene primers was used to estimate how many nucleated cells each sample contained. To quantify the absolute abundance of each unique TCRbeta CDR3 rearrangement, sequence reads were collapsed and filtered. Productive Simpson clonality was computed per sample as the square root of Simpson's diversity index over productive rearrangements. The source is immuneACCESS, and TCRdb retained only in-frame sequences with V and J called. Part of the clones is not carried over; for the studies checked, unresolved V genes explain less than half of this, and the remainder is unexplained. Clonal size and the V and J genes are those of that table, whereas D and trimming came from the DNA. The sample table lists about 46,000 clones, more than 85% of them with a count of one. The ten largest clonotypes hold around 3.1% of the sample.

The sequence joins TRBV6-2 or TRBV6-3 to TRBJ1-5, and perhaps TRBD1 as D gene, on 5 matching bases. The receptor was derived from a man aged 45-65 years with acute or convalescent COVID-19. The specimen was peripheral blood. The encoded CDR3 is CASSYGGVNQPQHF. The nucleotide sequence reads as follows: TGTGCCAGCAGTTATGGAGGGGTCAATCAGCCCCAGCATTTT.